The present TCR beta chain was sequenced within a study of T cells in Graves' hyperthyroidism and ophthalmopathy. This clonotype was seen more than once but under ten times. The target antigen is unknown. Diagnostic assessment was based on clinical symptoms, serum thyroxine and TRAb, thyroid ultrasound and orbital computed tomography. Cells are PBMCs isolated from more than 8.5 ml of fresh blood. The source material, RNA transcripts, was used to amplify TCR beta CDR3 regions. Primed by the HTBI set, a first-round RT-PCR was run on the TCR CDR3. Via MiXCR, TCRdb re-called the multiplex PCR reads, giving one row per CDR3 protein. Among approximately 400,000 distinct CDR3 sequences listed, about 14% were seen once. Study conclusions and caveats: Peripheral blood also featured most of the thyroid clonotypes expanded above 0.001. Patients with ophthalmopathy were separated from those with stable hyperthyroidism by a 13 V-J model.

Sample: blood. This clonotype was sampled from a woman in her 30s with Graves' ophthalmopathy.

CDR3 sequence (DNA): TGTGCCAGCAGTCTTAACAGGGTGGGTGAGCAGTTCTTC. The encoded protein is CASSLNRVGEQFF. V usage is TRBV6-1 and J usage is TRBJ2-1, with D perhaps TRBD1 (6 bases). V was pared by 5 bases and J by 9 bases, with 14 bases between. Germline lookup yields CDR1 MNHNS and CDR2 SASEGT. This CDR3 has 13 residues.